Listed below are T cell receptor beta chains from one sample, sequenced in a study of OX40 agonist ivuxolimab in advanced cancers. The repertoire was sequenced with immunoSEQ multiplex PCR; TCRdb's copy has only in-frame clones and lacks some. Of tens of thousands of clones in the sample, 80% to 90% are singletons; the top ten hold about 0.3%. The material was CD4+ or CD8+ T cells sorted from blood, obtained in a trial of the OX40 agonist ivuxolimab. Receptor source: an adult with an advanced solid tumor such as melanoma, head and neck, liver or kidney cancer. Each CDR3 is given with its conserved first and last residue. The D gene is left open where the match is weak. Clone size appears in some rows only: once, few, many, or a class for an expanded clone.

CDR3 DNA,CDR3 protein,J gene,V gene,clone size,D gene
TGTGCCACCAGCAGGTCCCTCGGGGGGGTCCTTCTGAACACTGAAGCTTTCTTT,CATSRSLGGVLLNTEAFF,TRBJ1-1,TRBV15,NA,NA
TGTGCCAGCAGCCCTGCGGCGTTTCAAGAGACCCAGTACTTC,CASSPAAFQETQYF,TRBJ2-5,TRBV2,NA,NA
TGTGCCAGCAGTTATAGAGGACAGGGCCATGGCTACACCTTC,CASSYRGQGHGYTF,TRBJ1-2,TRBV6-6,NA,TRBD1
TGTGCCAGCAGTTTAAGCGGGGGGGTCATGAACACTGAAGCTTTCTTT,CASSLSGGVMNTEAFF,TRBJ1-1,TRBV28,few,NA
TGTGCCAGCAGCGTAGATGGGGGCCGGTACCAAGAGACCCAGTACTTC,CASSVDGGRYQETQYF,TRBJ2-5,TRBV9,NA,NA
TGTGCCAGCAGCTTACTTGAGGGGGCCGTCTATGGCTACACCTTC,CASSLLEGAVYGYTF,TRBJ1-2,TRBV5-4,NA,TRBD1
TGTGCCAGTAGGGATAGCAATCAGCCCCAGCATTTT,CASRDSNQPQHF,TRBJ1-5,TRBV19,few,NA
TGTGCCAGCAGTTTGCCAGGGGGTCAAGATACGCAGTATTTT,CASSLPGGQDTQYF,TRBJ2-3,TRBV28,NA,TRBD1
TGTGCCAGCAGCTTATCGGGAAATCAGCCCCAGCATTTT,CASSLSGNQPQHF,TRBJ1-5,TRBV7-9,once,NA
TGTGCCAGCAGCCCCGGGACTAGCGGGATCGATGAGCAGTTCTTC,CASSPGTSGIDEQFF,TRBJ2-1,TRBV4-2,once,TRBD2
TGTGCCAGCAGCCGACCGGCGGCCGGGTATGGCTACACCTTC,CASSRPAAGYGYTF,TRBJ1-2,TRBV7-9,NA,NA
TGCGCCAGCAGAGAAGTGTGGAGGTCCGCCTACGAGCAGTACTTC,CASREVWRSAYEQYF,TRBJ2-7,TRBV10-2,NA,NA
TGCGCCAGCAGGTTGGGAGCAGGGGAATACCGGACCTACGAGCAGTACTTC,CASRLGAGEYRTYEQYF,TRBJ2-7,TRBV5-1,once,NA
TGTGCCAGCAGCTTACGTCTGGGTGGTCACGAGCAGTACTTC,CASSLRLGGHEQYF,TRBJ2-7,TRBV11-2,NA,NA
TGCGCCAGCAGCCAAGATTCATATCTTACTGAAGCTTTCTTT,CASSQDSYLTEAFF,TRBJ1-1,TRBV4-1,few,NA
TGTGCCAGCAGCTTAGCCCCGCTTTTGCGACAGGAGGGCACCTTC,CASSLAPLLRQEGTF,TRBJ1-2,TRBV7-9,NA,NA
TGCGCCAGCAGCCAAAGCTTAGAAAGGAGCAATCAGCCCCAGCATTTT,CASSQSLERSNQPQHF,TRBJ1-5,TRBV4-1,NA,NA
TGTGCCAGCAGCGCTCGGACTAGCGGGAGTCTCCAACCCGCAGATACGCAGTATTTT,CASSARTSGSLQPADTQYF,TRBJ2-3,TRBV9,NA,TRBD2
TGTGCCAGCAGCGTAGGCTTTCAGGGAGAATCTGGAAACACCATATATTTT,CASSVGFQGESGNTIYF,TRBJ1-3,TRBV9,NA,NA
TGTGCCAGTAGTGGAGGGGCTGAGAAGAACTATGGCTACACCTTC,CASSGGAEKNYGYTF,TRBJ1-2,TRBV19,once,NA
TGTGCCAGCAGTTTGTCAGGGGGCGCCAGCAATCAGCCCCAGCATTTT,CASSLSGGASNQPQHF,TRBJ1-5,TRBV28,NA,TRBD1
TGTGCCAGCAGCTTAGGGATGGCCTTCGGAAACACCATATATTTT,CASSLGMAFGNTIYF,TRBJ1-3,TRBV7-8,NA,NA
TGTGCCGCCTCGACAGGCTCTATTAGAAATGAGCAGTTCTTC,CAASTGSIRNEQFF,TRBJ2-1,TRBV30,NA,NA
TGTGCCAGCAAACTCTGGACAGGGAACAATCAGCCCCAGCATTTT,CASKLWTGNNQPQHF,TRBJ1-5,TRBV28,NA,TRBD1
TGCAGCGCGATTGAGGACAATGAGCAGTTCTTC,CSAIEDNEQFF,TRBJ2-1,TRBV29-1,NA,NA
TGCGCCAGCAGCTCGACAAACGCCTACGAGCAGTACTTC,CASSSTNAYEQYF,TRBJ2-7,TRBV5-1,once,NA
TGTGCCAGCAGTGCGGGGGGGGGCGAAGTGTATGAAAAACTGTTTTTT,CASSAGGGEVYEKLFF,TRBJ1-4,TRBV6-6,once,NA
TGTGCCAGCAGCTCCATCCAGGGGGCAAACACTGAAGCTTTCTTT,CASSSIQGANTEAFF,TRBJ1-1,TRBV14,NA,TRBD1
TGTGCCAGCAGTCGACCCGGGGCCACTGAAGCTTTCTTT,CASSRPGATEAFF,TRBJ1-1,TRBV6-6,few,NA
TGCGCCAGCAGCTTGATTATCAGCGGGGAGCTGTTTTTT,CASSLIISGELFF,TRBJ2-2,TRBV5-1,once,NA
TGCGCCAGCAGCTTTTATCAGGGCGATGAGCAGTTCTTC,CASSFYQGDEQFF,TRBJ2-1,TRBV5-1,NA,NA
TGTGCCAGCAGCTTAAGTGGGACAGCCATGAGCCACGAGCAGTACTTC,CASSLSGTAMSHEQYF,TRBJ2-7,TRBV7-3,once,TRBD1
TGTGCCAGCAGCCTCCTGAGCCCGAACACCGGGGAGCTGTTTTTT,CASSLLSPNTGELFF,TRBJ2-2,TRBV7-9,once,NA
TGTGCCAGCAGCCTATCGCCCAGCTGGAGAGGGTATGAGCAGTTCTTC,CASSLSPSWRGYEQFF,TRBJ2-1,TRBV14,once,NA
TGTGCCAGCAGTTACTCGGGCGGGGTTGGGGCTGAAGCTTTCTTT,CASSYSGGVGAEAFF,TRBJ1-1,TRBV6-5,NA,NA
TGTGCCAGTAGTATTCGGACAGGGGCGAATAATTCACCCCTCCACTTT,CASSIRTGANNSPLHF,TRBJ1-6,TRBV19,NA,TRBD1
TGTGCCAGCAGCTTTACAGGGGACACTGAAGCTTTCTTT,CASSFTGDTEAFF,TRBJ1-1,TRBV7-2,once,TRBD1
TGTGCCTGGATGTTTGTCAGGAAGGTGGCGAACACTGAAGCTTTCTTT,CAWMFVRKVANTEAFF,TRBJ1-1,TRBV30,few,NA
TGTGCCAGCAGCGAGGGGGCTAGCCCTAGCGGGGAGCTGTTTTTT,CASSEGASPSGELFF,TRBJ2-2,TRBV5-6,few,TRBD1
TGTGCCAGCAGCTTAACAGTCGGTAGAAATGAGCAGTTCTTC,CASSLTVGRNEQFF,TRBJ2-1,TRBV7-9,NA,NA
TGTGCCAGCAGCCAGGGACAGAGGCCCGAAAAACTGTTTTTT,CASSQGQRPEKLFF,TRBJ1-4,TRBV4-2,NA,TRBD1
TGTGCCAGCTCACCGGGGGACAGCCTCCTCTATGGCTACACCTTC,CASSPGDSLLYGYTF,TRBJ1-2,TRBV18,NA,TRBD1
TGTGCCAGCAGTGAACTCTCTAGAAGTGAAGCTTTCTTT,CASSELSRSEAFF,TRBJ1-1,TRBV25-1,once,NA
TGTGCCAGCAGTACCCCGGGGGGCTGGGAGGGCTACACCTTC,CASSTPGGWEGYTF,TRBJ1-2,TRBV28,NA,NA
TGTGCCAGTATCGGGGGTGCGGGTCAGCCCCAGCATTTT,CASIGGAGQPQHF,TRBJ1-5,TRBV19,NA,NA
TGCGCCAGCAGCTACCGGGACCCTAATGAAAAACTGTTTTTT,CASSYRDPNEKLFF,TRBJ1-4,TRBV5-1,NA,NA
TGCGCCAGCAGCGAAGGCCCGAACACCGGGGAGCTGTTTTTT,CASSEGPNTGELFF,TRBJ2-2,TRBV5-1,NA,NA
TGTGCCAGCAGCTCACTCAGCGAAGCTAACTATGGCTACACCTTC,CASSSLSEANYGYTF,TRBJ1-2,TRBV5-6,NA,NA
TGTGCCAGTAGTATAAGTGGGACAGGGGCTGGAAACACCATATATTTT,CASSISGTGAGNTIYF,TRBJ1-3,TRBV19,NA,TRBD1
TGTGCCAGCTCACGCTCAGGGGCTAGCGGGGGTTCCTACGAGCAGTACTTC,CASSRSGASGGSYEQYF,TRBJ2-7,TRBV18,NA,TRBD2
TGTGCCAGTAGTAATGGGTCTCGGGGGGACAATGAGCAGTTCTTC,CASSNGSRGDNEQFF,TRBJ2-1,TRBV19,NA,TRBD2
TGTGCCAGCAGTTCAGGGGAGATCAAACCCCAGCATTTT,CASSSGEIKPQHF,TRBJ1-5,TRBV28,NA,NA
TGTGCCAGCAGCTTAGCTGGACAGGAGCGCACTGAAGCTTTCTTT,CASSLAGQERTEAFF,TRBJ1-1,TRBV7-2,NA,TRBD1